The rows below give T cell receptor beta chains drawn from one sample of a study of CD8+CD57+ T cells in acquired aplastic anemia. TCRdb used MiXCR to reprocess the reads, holding one entry per CDR3 protein. The repertoire consists of some 180,000 distinct CDR3 sequences, with around 45% occurring once and the leading ten covering 2.9%. Sequenced sample: sorted CD4+, CD8+, or CD8+CD57+ T cells (not recorded which) from PBMCs. The receptors stem from a human donor in good health. Both conserved end residues are part of each CDR3. Fields, in order: clone size, V gene, D gene, J gene, CDR3 protein, CDR3 DNA. D genes are given only for firm matches. Clone size appears in some rows only: once, few, many, or a class for an expanded clone.

size: many; V: TRBV15; D: TRBD1; J: TRBJ2-1; CDR3: CATSRAGTAYNEQFF; DNA: TGTGCCACCAGCAGGGCAGGGACAGCCTACAATGAGCAGTTCTTC
size: many; V: TRBV5-1; D: NA; J: TRBJ2-2; CDR3: CASSLVQGNTGELFF; DNA: TGCGCCAGCAGCTTGGTTCAGGGTAACACCGGGGAGCTGTTTTTT
size: many; V: TRBV7-3; D: NA; J: TRBJ2-3; CDR3: CASSRSTDTQYF; DNA: TGTGCCAGCAGCCGGAGCACAGATACGCAGTATTTT
size: few; V: TRBV12-3/TRBV12-4; D: NA; J: TRBJ1-4; CDR3: CASSPTGSLSEKLFF; DNA: TGTGCCAGCAGTCCCACAGGGTCGTTGAGTGAAAAACTGTTTTTT
size: NA; V: TRBV11-2; D: TRBD2; J: TRBJ2-1; CDR3: CASSLELGLAGNNEQFF; DNA: TGTGCCAGCAGCTTAGAACTGGGACTAGCGGGGAACAATGAGCAGTTCTTC
size: once; V: TRBV20-1; D: NA; J: TRBJ2-5; CDR3: CSAILTTYAETQYF; DNA: TGCAGTGCTATCCTGACGACTTACGCGGAGACCCAGTACTTC
size: NA; V: TRBV7-8; D: NA; J: TRBJ1-1; CDR3: CASSPWVTGAEAFF; DNA: TGTGCCAGCAGCCCGTGGGTTACCGGCGCTGAAGCTTTCTTT
size: many; V: TRBV9; D: TRBD1; J: TRBJ2-7; CDR3: CASSVGRLQGASEEQYF; DNA: TGTGCCAGCAGCGTAGGTCGCTTACAGGGGGCATCGGAGGAGCAGTACTTC
size: few; V: TRBV28; D: TRBD2; J: TRBJ2-7; CDR3: CASSFPPGGSGRAGEQYF; DNA: TGTGCCAGCAGTTTCCCTCCCGGGGGTAGCGGGAGGGCCGGCGAGCAGTACTTC
size: few; V: TRBV9; D: TRBD1; J: TRBJ2-7; CDR3: CASSFGQGISYEQYF; DNA: TGTGCCAGCAGCTTCGGACAGGGGATATCCTACGAGCAGTACTTC
size: NA; V: TRBV19; D: NA; J: TRBJ1-5; CDR3: CASRAVFYSNQPQHF; DNA: TGTGCCAGTAGGGCAGTCTTTTATAGCAATCAGCCCCAGCATTTT
size: few; V: TRBV6-1; D: NA; J: TRBJ2-1; CDR3: CASQRGFQGYNEQFF; DNA: TGTGCCAGCCAGAGGGGCTTTCAGGGTTACAATGAGCAGTTCTTC
size: many; V: TRBV7-9; D: NA; J: TRBJ2-3; CDR3: CASSKTKKGADTQYF; DNA: TGTGCCAGCAGCAAAACCAAAAAGGGCGCAGATACGCAGTATTTT
size: NA; V: TRBV24-1; D: NA; J: TRBJ2-7; CDR3: CATSESGWEGEQYF; DNA: TGTGCCACCAGTGAGTCAGGATGGGAAGGCGAGCAGTACTTC
size: NA; V: TRBV20-1; D: NA; J: TRBJ1-2; CDR3: CRADSGHYGYTF; DNA: TGCAGGGCAGACAGTGGGCACTATGGCTACACCTTC
size: many; V: TRBV5-8; D: NA; J: TRBJ2-7; CDR3: CASSPGGGIQYEQYF; DNA: TGTGCCAGCAGCCCCGGAGGGGGAATACAATACGAGCAGTACTTC
size: few; V: TRBV7-7; D: NA; J: TRBJ2-1; CDR3: CASSLDGYEQFF; DNA: TGTGCCAGCAGCTTAGACGGTTATGAGCAGTTCTTC
size: few; V: TRBV29-1; D: NA; J: TRBJ1-4; CDR3: CSVGRLNEKLFF; DNA: TGCAGCGTGGGACGTCTAAATGAAAAACTGTTTTTT
size: NA; V: TRBV29-1; D: TRBD1; J: TRBJ1-2; CDR3: CSVVLLGQGNYGYTF; DNA: TGCAGCGTTGTTTTATTGGGACAGGGGAACTATGGCTACACCTTC
size: many; V: TRBV29-1; D: TRBD1; J: TRBJ1-6; CDR3: CSVSDRGNSPLHF; DNA: TGCAGCGTTTCCGACAGGGGGAATTCACCCCTCCACTTT
size: many; V: TRBV15; D: NA; J: TRBJ2-5; CDR3: CATSRARGETQYF; DNA: TGTGCCACCAGCAGAGCGAGGGGAGAGACCCAGTACTTC
size: NA; V: TRBV2; D: TRBD1; J: TRBJ2-1; CDR3: CASRNRGRGNEQFF; DNA: TGTGCCAGCAGGAACAGGGGGCGAGGCAATGAGCAGTTCTTC
size: NA; V: TRBV10-3; D: TRBD1; J: TRBJ2-6; CDR3: CAISDRTGGNALTF; DNA: TGTGCCATCAGTGATCGGACAGGGGGCAACGCCCTGACTTTC
size: once; V: TRBV4-2; D: TRBD2; J: TRBJ2-1; CDR3: CASSPLAGGAENNEQFF; DNA: TGTGCCAGCAGCCCCCTAGCGGGAGGAGCCGAAAACAATGAGCAGTTCTTC
size: many; V: TRBV6-5; D: NA; J: TRBJ1-4; CDR3: CASSYAGGGGGEKLFF; DNA: TGTGCCAGCAGTTACGCCGGTGGAGGGGGAGGGGAAAAACTGTTTTTT
size: NA; V: TRBV6-2/TRBV6-3; D: NA; J: TRBJ1-1; CDR3: CASRPTSDSRLRVTEAFF; DNA: TGTGCCAGCAGACCAACCTCGGACAGCCGGCTGAGAGTGACTGAAGCTTTCTTT
size: many; V: TRBV11-3; D: TRBD2; J: TRBJ2-1; CDR3: CASTWGLAGVREQFF; DNA: TGTGCCAGCACCTGGGGACTAGCGGGAGTGCGTGAGCAGTTCTTC
size: NA; V: TRBV29-1; D: NA; J: TRBJ2-7; CDR3: CSVEEVQSGSYEQYF; DNA: TGCAGCGTTGAAGAAGTACAGTCGGGCTCCTACGAGCAGTACTTC
size: NA; V: TRBV24-1; D: NA; J: TRBJ1-1; CDR3: CATSDLSMNTEAFF; DNA: TGTGCCACCAGTGATTTGTCCATGAACACTGAAGCTTTCTTT
size: once; V: TRBV18; D: TRBD2; J: TRBJ2-1; CDR3: CASSPEREGYNEQFF; DNA: TGTGCCAGCTCTCCCGAGCGGGAGGGTTACAATGAGCAGTTCTTC
size: many; V: TRBV7-9; D: NA; J: TRBJ1-1; CDR3: CASSFRQANTEAFF; DNA: TGTGCCAGCAGCTTCCGGCAGGCGAACACTGAAGCTTTCTTT
size: NA; V: TRBV20-1; D: NA; J: TRBJ2-1; CDR3: CSAPYWSSNEQFF; DNA: TGCAGTGCTCCCTACTGGAGTTCTAATGAGCAGTTCTTC
size: NA; V: TRBV5-4; D: NA; J: TRBJ2-7; CDR3: CASSLAGTAAYEQYF; DNA: TGTGCCAGCAGCTTGGCCGGGACGGCAGCCTACGAGCAGTACTTC
size: NA; V: TRBV7-9; D: NA; J: TRBJ2-7; CDR3: CASSYIGEQYF; DNA: TGTGCCAGCAGCTATATCGGCGAGCAGTACTTC
size: many; V: TRBV6-6; D: NA; J: TRBJ2-1; CDR3: CASSFVSYNEQFF; DNA: TGTGCCAGCAGTTTTGTCTCCTACAATGAGCAGTTCTTC
size: NA; V: TRBV10-3; D: NA; J: TRBJ1-6; CDR3: CASSKNRGRYNSPLHF; DNA: TGTGCCAGCAGCAAAAATCGGGGGAGATATAATTCACCCCTCCACTTT
size: NA; V: TRBV15; D: NA; J: TRBJ2-2; CDR3: CATSRDGTANTGELFF; DNA: TGTGCCACCAGCAGAGACGGGACCGCGAACACCGGGGAGCTGTTTTTT
size: NA; V: TRBV24-1; D: NA; J: TRBJ2-1; CDR3: CASSQDLGTFNEQFF; DNA: TGTGCCAGCAGCCAAGATTTAGGAACCTTCAATGAGCAGTTCTTC
size: NA; V: TRBV29-1; D: TRBD2; J: TRBJ2-7; CDR3: CSVLGGREGRSYEQYF; DNA: TGCAGCGTACTTGGTGGGCGGGAGGGCCGCTCCTACGAGCAGTACTTC
size: few; V: TRBV19; D: TRBD2; J: TRBJ2-5; CDR3: CASSLTSGPLETQYF; DNA: TGTGCCAGTAGTTTGACTAGCGGACCGTTAGAGACCCAGTACTTC
size: NA; V: TRBV24-1; D: NA; J: TRBJ1-5; CDR3: CATSDYDGQPQHF; DNA: TGTGCCACCAGTGACTATGACGGACAGCCCCAGCATTTT
size: many; V: TRBV6-6; D: NA; J: TRBJ2-5; CDR3: CATGPGKQTQYF; DNA: TGTGCCACTGGCCCCGGGAAGCAGACCCAGTACTTC
size: once; V: TRBV10-3; D: TRBD2; J: TRBJ2-1; CDR3: CAIKGTSGRNEQFF; DNA: TGCGCCATCAAAGGGACTAGCGGGAGGAATGAGCAGTTCTTC
size: NA; V: TRBV11-2; D: TRBD1; J: TRBJ2-1; CDR3: CASSAGDRGHNEQFF; DNA: TGTGCCAGCAGCGCCGGGGACAGGGGACACAATGAGCAGTTCTTC
size: NA; V: TRBV6-2/TRBV6-3; D: TRBD2; J: TRBJ2-2; CDR3: CASIKAGGPGELFF; DNA: TGTGCCAGCATAAAAGCGGGAGGGCCCGGGGAGCTGTTTTTT
size: many; V: TRBV7-3; D: NA; J: TRBJ1-1; CDR3: CASSINPGTEAFF; DNA: TGTGCCAGCAGCATTAATCCGGGCACTGAAGCTTTCTTT
size: NA; V: TRBV2; D: NA; J: TRBJ2-7; CDR3: CACSYKAGVTYEQYF; DNA: TGTGCCTGCAGCTACAAGGCAGGGGTGACCTACGAGCAGTACTTT
size: many; V: TRBV2; D: NA; J: TRBJ2-3; CDR3: CASSFADTQYF; DNA: TGTGCCAGCAGTTTTGCAGATACGCAGTATTTT
size: NA; V: TRBV7-9; D: NA; J: TRBJ2-1; CDR3: CASSLQESEQFF; DNA: TGTGCCAGCAGCTTGCAAGAGAGTGAGCAGTTCTTC
size: NA; V: TRBV2; D: NA; J: TRBJ2-2; CDR3: CASSALPANTGELFF; DNA: TGTGCCAGCAGTGCCCTCCCCGCGAACACCGGGGAGCTGTTTTTT
size: NA; V: TRBV20-1; D: TRBD2; J: TRBJ2-7; CDR3: CSAKLAGVSGEQYF; DNA: TGCAGTGCTAAACTAGCGGGAGTTTCAGGCGAGCAGTACTTC
size: NA; V: TRBV19; D: TRBD2; J: TRBJ2-2; CDR3: CASNPLAGVTGELFF; DNA: TGTGCCAGTAACCCGTTAGCGGGAGTGACCGGGGAGCTGTTTTTT
size: many; V: TRBV7-9; D: NA; J: TRBJ2-7; CDR3: CASSERQDGEQYF; DNA: TGTGCCAGCAGTGAAAGACAGGACGGAGAGCAGTACTTC
size: NA; V: TRBV24-1; D: TRBD1; J: TRBJ2-7; CDR3: CATSDWDRGRYEQYF; DNA: TGTGCCACCAGTGACTGGGACAGGGGAAGATACGAGCAGTACTTC
size: NA; V: TRBV20-1; D: TRBD2; J: TRBJ2-3; CDR3: CSTTGSGGDTQYF; DNA: TGCAGTACTACTGGGAGCGGGGGAGATACGCAGTATTTT